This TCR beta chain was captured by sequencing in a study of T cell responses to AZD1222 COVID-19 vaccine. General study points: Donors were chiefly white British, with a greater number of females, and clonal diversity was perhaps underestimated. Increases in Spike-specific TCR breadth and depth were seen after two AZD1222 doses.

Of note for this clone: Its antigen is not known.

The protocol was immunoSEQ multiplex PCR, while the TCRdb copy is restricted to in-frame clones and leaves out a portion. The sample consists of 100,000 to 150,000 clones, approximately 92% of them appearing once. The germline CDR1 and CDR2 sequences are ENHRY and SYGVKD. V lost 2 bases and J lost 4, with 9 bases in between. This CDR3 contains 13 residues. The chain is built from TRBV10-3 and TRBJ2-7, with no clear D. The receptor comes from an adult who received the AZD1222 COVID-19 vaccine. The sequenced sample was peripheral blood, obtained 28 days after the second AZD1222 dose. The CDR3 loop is CAISEGDRYEQYF. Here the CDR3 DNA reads TGTGCCATCAGTGAGGGGGATCGGTACGAGCAGTACTTC.